These 20 T cell receptor beta chains were sequenced from one sample in a study of T cells in Graves' hyperthyroidism and ophthalmopathy. TCR beta CDR3 sequences were amplified from RNA transcripts. Using the HTBI primer set, a first-round RT-PCR was run on the TCR CDR3. TCRdb reprocessed the multiplex PCR reads with MiXCR, giving one entry per CDR3 protein. The sample has hundreds of thousands of distinct CDR3 sequences; approximately 36% are singletons. Sequencing input: blood. The receptors were sampled from a woman aged 40 to 55 with Graves' hyperthyroidism.

The table lists this clonotype with a few counts. The chain is built from TRBV19 and TRBJ2-5, with D hard to call. Germline CDR1 is LNHDA and CDR2 is SQIVND (reference sequence). The CDR3 has 16 amino acids. V was clipped by 3 bases and J by 5 bases, with 19 bases between them. CDR3 sequence: CASSIARIGVSETQYF. CDR3 bases: TGTGCCAGTAGTATTGCCCGGATTGGGGTATCGGAGACCCAGTACTTC.

Points on this clonotype: A read error is possible here, since a much larger clone lies one base away. The chain couples TRBV7-2 to TRBJ2-7, with D hard to call. V was clipped by 4 bases and J by 0 bases, with 10 bases between them. Germline V gives CDR1 SGHTA, CDR2 FQGNSA. The CDR3 has 14 amino acids. The CDR3 is CASSSSRDSYEQYF. DNA for the CDR3: TGTGCCAGCAGCTCATCACGAGACTCCTACGAGCAGTACTTC.

This clonotype has more than one count but fewer than ten. The V call is TRBV20-1, the J call TRBJ2-2, with D perhaps matching TRBD1 or TRBD2 (5 bases each). The CDR3 is 12 residues long. Trimming left V 5 bases short and J 5 bases short, with 9 bases between. Germline lookup yields CDR1 DFQATT and CDR2 SNEGSKA (reference sequence). CDR3 residues: CSAGTSTGELFF. CDR3 sequence (DNA): TGCAGTGCTGGGACGTCTACCGGGGAGCTGTTTTTT.

This clonotype occurred many times. The V call is TRBV5-4, the J call TRBJ1-2, with D hard to call. Trimming took off 6 bases at V and 6 bases at J, with 15 bases between the two ends. Germline V gives CDR1 SGHNT, CDR2 YYREEE (reference sequence). CDR3 length: 13 residues. The CDR3 DNA reads TGTGCCAGCACGACCCCCGGTAGTAATGGCTACACCTTC. Translated, it gives CASTTPGSNGYTF.

This clonotype was recorded at least ten times. J is TRBJ1-1 and V is TRBV7-9; D gene uncertain. Per the germline V gene, CDR1 is SEHNR and CDR2 is FQNEAQ (reference sequence). V dropped 2 bases and J dropped 4 bases, with 11 bases sitting between them. There are 14 residues in the CDR3. The CDR3 nucleotides read TGTGCCAGCAGCTTAAACAGCCGGAGCACTGAAGCTTTCTTT. It yields the protein CASSLNSRSTEAFF.

V gene TRBV20-1 combines with J gene TRBJ2-5, with 7 bases lining up with TRBD1. The V segment lost 4 bases and the J segment 9 bases; nucleotides outside the gene matches: 8. This CDR3 is 12 amino acids long. Germline V lookup: CDR1 DFQATT, CDR2 SNEGSKA (reference sequence). In nucleotides, the CDR3 is TGCAGTGCTATACAGGGGAATCAGCCCCAGTACTTC. This gives the protein CSAIQGNQPQYF.

This clonotype was counted a few times. V gene TRBV7-9 combines with J gene TRBJ2-7; weak D call: TRBD2 (7 bases). The CDR3 length is 14 residues. Trimming removed 3 bases from V and 6 bases from J, with 15 bases in between. Germline CDR1 and CDR2: SEHNR and FQNEAQ (reference sequence). The CDR3 protein is CASSFESRGAEQYF. In DNA, the CDR3 is TGTGCCAGCAGCTTCGAATCTCGGGGGGCCGAGCAGTACTTC. Full variable domain (remainder filled in from reference TRBV7-9 and TRBJ2-7): DTGVSQNPRHKITKRGQNVTFRCDPISEHNRLYWYRQTLGQGPEFLTYFQNEAQLEKSRLLSDRFSAERPKGSFSTLEIQRTEQGDSAMYLCASSFESRGAEQYFGPGTRLTVT.

J is TRBJ2-3 and V is TRBV20-1; TRBD1 aligns across 7 bases. Germline CDR1 and CDR2: DFQATT and SNEGSKA (reference sequence). The CDR3 runs to 14 residues. In DNA form, the CDR3 reads TGCAGGGGTTTAACAGGGGCGAGCACAGATACGCAGTATTTT. Protein: CRGLTGASTDTQYF.

The chain employs TRBV4-3 and TRBJ2-7, with no clear D. V was cut by 3 bases and J by 2 bases, with 14 bases left in between. The CDR3 is made up of 15 amino acids. Germline loops: CDR1 LGHNA, CDR2 YSLEER. The CDR3 reads CASSHMDAAAYEQYF. The CDR3 bases are TGCGCCAGCAGCCACATGGATGCGGCTGCCTACGAGCAGTACTTC.

This clonotype was observed many times. V and J are TRBV15 and TRBJ1-2; possibly TRBD1 for D (5 bases). Germline assignment: CDR1 LNHNV and CDR2 YYDKDF (reference sequence). The CDR3 sequence is 17 residues long. V was shortened by 1 base and J by 2 bases, with 17 bases between the two germline ends. The CDR3 sequence: CATSRAGLLDINYGYTF. CDR3 sequence (DNA): TGTGCCACCAGCAGAGCGGGACTCCTGGATATCAACTATGGCTACACCTTC.

This clonotype was seen only a few times. This chain connects TRBV20-1 to TRBJ1-1; D call uncertain. Germline CDR1 DFQATT, CDR2 SNEGSKA (reference sequence). Trimming stripped 1 base from V and 1 base from J, with 10 bases between. The CDR3 covers 14 residues. The CDR3 spells CSARVAGPNTEAFF. The CDR3 DNA reads TGCAGTGCTAGAGTGGCAGGCCCGAACACTGAAGCTTTCTTT.

CDR3 DNA sequence: TGCAGTGCTAGAGATCGTAGGGTTTATAACTATGGCTACACCTTC. It yields the protein CSARDRRVYNYGYTF. This rearrangement joins TRBV20-1 to TRBJ1-2, with D hard to call. Germline loops: CDR1 DFQATT, CDR2 SNEGSKA (reference sequence). This CDR3 comprises 15 residues. Trimming took off 0 bases at V and 1 base at J, with 12 bases between the two ends.

This clonotype was observed many times. This sequence joins TRBV25-1 and TRBJ2-7; tentative D call: TRBD1 (5 bases). This CDR3 is built from 13 residues. V lost 2 bases and J lost 9, with 14 bases in between. From germline, CDR1 is MGHDK and CDR2 SYGVNS. The CDR3 spells CASSETTGSGQYF. As DNA, the CDR3 is TGTGCCAGCAGTGAAACAACAGGATCCGGGCAGTACTTC.

Many counts were recorded for this clonotype. The J gene is TRBJ1-4, the V gene TRBV10-2; D is uncertain. Germline V CDR1 and CDR2: WSHSY, SAAADI. The CDR3 loop spans 17 amino acids. Trimming took off 1 base at V and 0 bases at J, with 12 bases between the two ends. This CDR3 reads CASSEFDTLATNEKLFF. The CDR3 region has the DNA TGCGCCAGCAGTGAGTTCGACACACTTGCAACTAATGAAAAACTGTTTTTT.

This clonotype was seen many times. The rearrangement links TRBV5-6 to TRBJ1-2; the D is unclear. The CDR3 covers 11 residues. Trimming took off 4 bases at V and 14 bases at J, with 15 bases between the two ends. CDR1 is SGHDT and CDR2 is YYEEEE in the germline V gene. In DNA form, the CDR3 reads TGTGCCAGCAGCACTCCGATGGGCCAGACCTTC. Amino acids: CASSTPMGQTF.

This clonotype has only a few counts. V usage is TRBV12-3 or TRBV12-4 and J usage is TRBJ1-4; D gene unclear. V was shortened by 3 bases and J by 4 bases, with 9 bases between the two germline ends. CDR3 length equals 14 residues. The CDR3 is CASSFGEFNEKLFF. Written as DNA, the CDR3 is TGTGCCAGCAGTTTTGGGGAATTTAATGAAAAACTGTTTTTT.

This clonotype has at least ten counts. CDR3 in amino acids: CASSYGTWNTEAFF. CDR3 bases: TGTGCCAGCAGTTATGGAACCTGGAACACTGAAGCTTTCTTT. The V call is TRBV12-3 or TRBV12-4, the J call TRBJ1-1, with no clear D. Trimming took off 4 bases at V and 1 base at J, with 10 bases between the two ends. The CDR3 covers 14 residues.

In its sample, this clonotype was seen many times. V gene TRBV20-1 combines with J gene TRBJ2-6; D unresolved. Germline V gene data show CDR1 as DFQATT and CDR2 as SNEGSKA (reference sequence). This CDR3 has 16 residues. The V gene lost 3 bases and the J gene lost 0 bases, with 12 bases spanning the gap. The CDR3 protein is CSASKPLVSGANVLTF. The CDR3 DNA follows: TGCAGTGCTAGTAAACCACTGGTCTCTGGGGCCAACGTCCTGACTTTC.

This clonotype has ten or more counts. This chain joins TRBV19 and TRBJ1-1; weak D call: TRBD1 (5 bases). The V gene's germline CDR1 is LNHDA and CDR2 SQIVND (reference sequence). The V and J ends lost 8 bases and 6 bases respectively, with 10 bases between them. This CDR3 has 11 amino acids. The CDR3 DNA sequence: TGTGCCAGTGACGTGGGGGCTGAAGCTTTCTTT. This codes for CASDVGAEAFF.

This clonotype was found many times. The chain couples TRBV6-5 to TRBJ2-5; possibly TRBD1 or TRBD2 for D (5 bases each). Trimming left V 5 bases short and J 5 bases short, with 18 bases between. This CDR3 is 15 amino acids long. In germline, CDR1 is MNHEY, CDR2 SVGAGI. CDR3 sequence (DNA): TGTGCCAGCAGTGAGCTGGGGGAGTGGAAGGAGACCCAGTACTTC. Translated, it gives CASSELGEWKETQYF.